The entry that follows covers one T cell receptor beta chain sequence. The sample originates from a study of blood T cell repertoires in COVID-19. Germline V gene lookup returns CDR1 KGHSH and CDR2 LQKENI. V was cut by 6 bases and J by 3 bases, with 14 bases left in between. CDR3 length: 14 residues. TCRdb's table, derived via immunoSEQ multiplex PCR, lists solely in-frame clones and lacks some. The sample lists 90,000 to 130,000 clones; around 86% were seen once. Sequencing input: peripheral blood. The V and J genes are TRBV18 and TRBJ1-1, with D possibly matching TRBD1 (5 bases). The receptor was derived from a man between 40 and 49 years old with acute or convalescent COVID-19. Here the CDR3 DNA reads TGTGCCAGCTCCCTCGGGGGTTCAGACACTGAAGCTTTCTTT. Translating it yields CASSLGGSDTEAFF.